This T cell receptor (beta chain) emerged from a study of cytomegalovirus exposure and HLA in healthy donors. V lost 4 bases and J lost 13, with 23 bases in between. This CDR3 has 14 residues. Germline CDR1 MNHEY, CDR2 SVGAGI. Only in-frame clones appear in the TCRdb table, and some are missing; sequencing was by immunoSEQ multiplex PCR. The table shows tens of thousands of clones, with roughly 95% occurring only once. The clonotype originates from a woman aged 18-29 years in good health and CMV-seropositive. This chain connects TRBV6-5 to TRBJ2-7; D is perhaps TRBD2 (7 bases). The source material was PBMCs. CDR3 sequence: CASSSGGGQKWPYF. As DNA, the CDR3 is TGTGCCAGCAGTTCTGGGGGGGGACAAAAATGGCCCTACTTC.